Presented here are 25 T cell receptor beta chains from one specimen sequenced in a study of shared clonotypes between healthy human individuals. Only in-frame clones appear in the TCRdb table, and some are missing; sequencing was by immunoSEQ multiplex PCR. Of around 2.5 million clones in the sample, roughly 93% were seen once. Sequencing was performed on naive CD4+ T cells from PBMCs. Documented subset: CD45RA+ positively selected. These receptors were taken from a man aged 18 to 30 in good health. Some clones in this sample may be carry-over from other donors' samples.

V is TRBV30 and J is TRBJ2-7; D is unresolved. The V gene lost 2 bases and the J gene lost 6 bases, with 11 bases spanning the gap. CDR3 size: 12 residues. CDR1 GTSNPN and CDR2 SVGIG come from the germline V gene (reference sequence). In DNA form, the CDR3 reads TGTGCCTGGAGTCGGACGGGTTTCGAGCAGTACTTC. Amino acid sequence: CAWSRTGFEQYF.

This clone has a single count. This chain uses TRBV7-9 with TRBJ1-3, with 7 positions matching TRBD1. Trimming removed 3 bases from V and 4 bases from J; junction bases left unmatched: 12. Germline V CDR1 and CDR2: SEHNR, FQNEAQ (reference sequence). This CDR3 has 17 amino acids. The CDR3 reads CASSFTPRQGQGNTIYF. CDR3 nucleotides: TGTGCCAGCAGCTTCACCCCACGACAGGGTCAGGGAAACACCATATATTTT.

This clone was seen a single time. This chain links TRBV5-1 with TRBJ2-1, with TRBD1 identical over 12 bases. There are 15 residues in the CDR3. Trimming removed 9 bases from V and 4 bases from J; junction bases left unmatched: 8. Germline V lookup: CDR1 SGHRS, CDR2 YFSETQ. The DNA for the CDR3 is TGCGCCACCTCCGAGGGACAGGGGGCGTACAATGAGCAGTTCTTC. Amino acid sequence: CATSEGQGAYNEQFF.

Details on this clone: This sample includes further DNA sequences coding for the same CDR3. The chain joins TRBV18 to TRBJ2-5; D unresolved. With 2 bases removed from V and 1 base from J, the gap between germline ends came to 5 bases. The V gene's germline CDR1 is KGHSH and CDR2 LQKENI. This CDR3 has 13 amino acids. CDR3 DNA sequence: TGTGCCAGCTCACCAAGGTCCCAAGAGACCCAGTACTTC. It specifies CASSPRSQETQYF.

The CDR3 DNA reads TGTGCCTCACGCAGGGACAGGGTCGGGGCCGGGGAGCTGTTTTTT. Translation gives CASRRDRVGAGELFF. The chain carries TRBV7-9 and TRBJ2-2; 9 nucleotides line up with TRBD1. Germline V lookup: CDR1 SEHNR, CDR2 FQNEAQ (reference sequence). This CDR3 is built from 15 residues. Trimming cost V 11 bases and J 6 bases; bases outside gene matches: 13.

In its sample, this clone was seen once. V gene TRBV7-3 combines with J gene TRBJ2-7; D is perhaps TRBD2 (6 bases). The germline CDR1 and CDR2 sequences are SGHTA and FQGTGA. The CDR3 extends over 16 amino acids. Trimming took off 7 bases at V and 4 bases at J, with 23 bases between the two ends. CDR3 in amino acids: CASTGDRGGSGYEQYF. Written as DNA, the CDR3 is TGTGCCAGCACCGGGGATAGAGGAGGGAGTGGTTACGAGCAGTACTTC.

The genes are TRBV15 and TRBJ1-1, with 7 nucleotides matching TRBD1. V trimming: 5 bases; J trimming: 5 bases; junction bases outside the gene matches: 5. This CDR3 is built from 13 residues. Per the germline V gene, CDR1 is LNHNV and CDR2 is YYDKDF (reference sequence). The CDR3 spells CATSQGTETEAFF. The CDR3, as DNA: TGTGCCACCAGCCAAGGGACAGAGACTGAAGCTTTCTTT.

The V and J genes are TRBV28 and TRBJ2-7, with TRBD2 identical over 11 bases. CDR1 is MDHEN, CDR2 SYDVKM, per germline. With V trimmed by 5 bases and J by 3 bases, 9 bases remained unmatched. This CDR3 has 16 residues. The CDR3 sequence: CASSPPTSGIGYEQYF. The CDR3 coding sequence is TGTGCCAGCAGTCCTCCGACTAGCGGGATCGGCTACGAGCAGTACTTC.

V and J are TRBV14 and TRBJ2-7; TRBD1 aligns across 10 bases. This CDR3 has 15 residues. CDR1 is SGHDN and CDR2 is FVKESK in the germline V gene. V was clipped by 1 base and J by 6 bases; unmatched bases: 6. The CDR3 is CASSQVDRGPGEQYF. The CDR3 region has the DNA TGTGCCAGCAGCCAAGTTGACAGGGGGCCTGGCGAGCAGTACTTC.

V gene TRBV30 combines with J gene TRBJ1-6, with D unresolved. The ends were cut back, 2 bases at V and 10 bases at J, with 6 bases in the middle. The CDR3 consists of 11 residues. Germline assignment: CDR1 GTSNPN and CDR2 SVGIG (reference sequence). The CDR3 DNA is TGTGCCTGGAGTTCTGGATCACCCCTCCACTTT. This encodes CAWSSGSPLHF.

The gene calls are TRBV4-1 and TRBJ2-7; 13 bases align to TRBD2. Germline assignment: CDR1 MGHRA and CDR2 YSYEKL. Germline trimming cut 4 bases from V and 6 bases from J; bases unmatched to any gene: 6. CDR3 length: 15 residues. CDR3 residues: CASSLGLAGRGEQYF. The CDR3 DNA sequence: TGCGCCAGCAGCCTGGGACTAGCGGGACGGGGCGAGCAGTACTTC.

The chain employs TRBV28 and TRBJ1-1; weak D call: TRBD1 (5 bases). V was pared by 6 bases and J by 3 bases, with 17 bases between. The CDR3 totals 15 residues. Germline CDR1 MDHEN, CDR2 SYDVKM. The CDR3 is CASRGTDRIYTEAFF. The CDR3 nucleotides read TGTGCCAGCAGGGGGACTGACAGAATCTACACTGAAGCTTTCTTT.

In regard to this clone: The same CDR3 arises from other DNA sequences in this sample as well. The chain carries TRBV9 and TRBJ2-7, with D perhaps given as TRBD1 or TRBD2 (5 bases each). In germline, CDR1 is SGDLS, CDR2 YYNGEE. Trimming left V 4 bases short and J 2 bases short, with 13 bases between. The CDR3 spans 14 residues. The CDR3 nucleotides read TGTGCCAGCAGCCCTAGGGGAGACCCCTACGAGCAGTACTTC. Amino acids: CASSPRGDPYEQYF.

The chain carries TRBV5-1 and TRBJ2-1; 7 nucleotides line up with TRBD2. After removal of 2 bases from V and 3 bases from J, the junction contained 5 bases not matched to a gene. The germline V gene has CDR1 SGHRS and CDR2 YFSETQ. CDR3 length equals 15 residues. CDR3 amino acids: CASSFGGGNYNEQFF. CDR3 DNA sequence: TGCGCCAGCAGCTTCGGGGGAGGGAACTACAATGAGCAGTTCTTC.

This clone was observed a handful of times. The rearrangement uses TRBV19 and TRBJ2-3; D is undetermined. Germline CDR1 LNHDA, CDR2 SQIVND (reference sequence). V lost 3 bases and J 5 bases, leaving 6 bases between the germline ends. The CDR3 loop spans 12 amino acids. The CDR3 coding sequence is TGTGCCAGTAGTATTTTAGGAGATACGCAGTATTTT. It specifies CASSILGDTQYF.

The V call is TRBV18, the J call TRBJ2-5; TRBD1 matches at 7 bases. The V and J ends lost 5 bases and 3 bases, in that order; junction bases with no gene match: 12. This CDR3 has 16 amino acids. Germline V gene sequence: CDR1 KGHSH, CDR2 LQKENI. CDR3 residues: CASSSNSGTAEETQYF. CDR3 nucleotides: TGTGCCAGCTCATCCAATTCCGGGACAGCAGAAGAGACCCAGTACTTC.

The CDR3 DNA follows: TGTGCCAGCAGTTACTCGAGACAGGAGGACGAGCAGTACTTC. Translation: CASSYSRQEDEQYF. J is TRBJ2-7 and V is TRBV6-6, with D possibly matching TRBD1 (6 bases). Germline CDR1 and CDR2: MNHNY and SVGAGI (reference sequence). CDR3 length: 14 amino acids. V lost 0 bases, J lost 5 bases, and 11 bases lay in between.

The J gene is TRBJ2-2, the V gene TRBV11-1, with 7 bases that match TRBD1. With V trimmed by 5 bases and J by 0 bases, 3 bases remained unmatched. Germline CDR1 is SGHAT and CDR2 is FQDESV (reference sequence). The CDR3 extends over 15 amino acids. CDR3 region: CASSVDRANTGELFF. The CDR3 bases are TGTGCCAGCAGCGTTGACAGGGCGAACACCGGGGAGCTGTTTTTT.

This clone was recorded once. This chain connects TRBV2 to TRBJ2-7; D possibly matches TRBD1 or TRBD2 (5 bases each). The CDR3 runs 12 residues. V was clipped by 5 bases and J by 7 bases, with 12 bases between them. CDR1 and CDR2 from the germline V gene are SNHLY and FYNNEI. CDR3 amino acids: CASSWDRLEQYF. CDR3 nucleotides: TGTGCCAGCAGTTGGGACCGCTTAGAGCAGTACTTC. Full variable domain (outside the CDR3, taken from reference TRBV2 and TRBJ2-7): EPEVTQTPSHQVTQMGQEVILRCVPISNHLYFYWYRQILGQKVEFLVSFYNNEISEKSEIFDDQFSVERPDGSNFTLKIRSTKLEDSAMYFCASSWDRLEQYFGPGTRLTVT.

This chain uses TRBV28 with TRBJ1-1, with D possibly TRBD1 on 5 matching bases. The length of the CDR3 is 16 residues. Germline CDR1 reads MDHEN; CDR2 reads SYDVKM. V lost 7 bases to trimming and J lost 1 base, with 19 bases between them. CDR3 amino acids: CASNAAMGRQNTEAFF. The CDR3 DNA is TGTGCCAGCAATGCGGCAATGGGACGGCAGAACACTGAAGCTTTCTTT. Using reference TRBV28 and TRBJ1-1 for the parts outside the CDR3, the full variable domain is DVKVTQSSRYLVKRTGEKVFLECVQDMDHENMFWYRQDPGLGLRLIYFSYDVKMKEKGDIPEGYSVSREKKERFSLILESASTNQTSMYLCASNAAMGRQNTEAFFGQGTRLTVV.

The rearrangement uses TRBV9 and TRBJ2-5; TRBD1 matches at 9 bases. V dropped 4 bases and J dropped 7; count of bases not matched to a gene: 8. Germline values: CDR1 SGDLS, CDR2 YYNGEE. This CDR3 is built from 14 residues. CDR3 nucleotides: TGTGCCAGCAGCTCACGGACAGGGGAAGGGACCCAGTACTTC. Translation gives CASSSRTGEGTQYF.

The chain couples TRBV30 to TRBJ2-1; 13 bases fit TRBD2. V trimming: 1 base; J trimming: 10 bases; junction bases outside the gene matches: 7. In germline, CDR1 is GTSNPN, CDR2 SVGIG (reference sequence). The CDR3 is 15 residues long. DNA for the CDR3: TGTGCCTGGAGTGCCCCCCCGGGACTAGCGGGAGAGCAGTTCTTC. It encodes CAWSAPPGLAGEQFF.

The gene calls are TRBV11-2 and TRBJ2-5; D unresolved. The germline gives CDR1 SGHAT, CDR2 FQNNGV. The CDR3 runs 13 residues. V lost 3 bases and J 0 bases, leaving 5 bases between the germline ends. The CDR3 sequence is CASSLTYQETQYF. The CDR3, as DNA: TGTGCCAGCAGCTTGACGTACCAAGAGACCCAGTACTTC.

The chain carries TRBV28 and TRBJ1-1; D unresolved. Germline V gene lookup returns CDR1 MDHEN and CDR2 SYDVKM. V lost 5 bases and J lost 2, with 12 bases in between. The CDR3 runs 14 residues. CDR3 sequence (DNA): TGTGCCAGCAGTGGACGGAGGGCTAACACTGAAGCTTTCTTT. Translated, it gives CASSGRRANTEAFF.

V usage is TRBV15 and J usage is TRBJ1-2; the D is unclear. Germline V gives CDR1 LNHNV, CDR2 YYDKDF (reference sequence). The CDR3 loop spans 14 amino acids. V lost 0 bases and J lost 7, with 12 bases in between. This chain's CDR3 is CATSRELTSRGYTF. The DNA for the CDR3 is TGTGCCACCAGCAGAGAACTCACATCCCGTGGCTACACCTTC.